This entry describes one T cell receptor (beta chain). The sample is drawn from a study of PD-L1 blockade in urothelial cancer. Study background: Enrolled patients had been treated previously with 0 to 3 chemotherapy regimens.

Measured with immunoSEQ multiplex PCR; TCRdb has only the in-frame clones, and not every one. This table has 40,000 to 60,000 clones, under 90% appearing once. Germline V CDR1 and CDR2: LNHDA, SQIVND (reference sequence). V gave up 3 bases and J gave up 0 bases, with 10 bases separating them. This CDR3 region has 15 residues. Stated time point: pretreatment peripheral blood. The clonotype comes from a man in his 70s with urothelial cancer. Sequencing used PBMCs, obtained around atezolizumab (anti-PD-L1) treatment. V and J are TRBV19 and TRBJ2-3; D is unclear. The CDR3 reads CASSMGQTSTDTQYF. The CDR3 DNA is TGTGCCAGTAGTATGGGTCAGACTAGCACAGATACGCAGTATTTT.